At least ten counts were recorded for the clone carrying this T cell receptor beta chain. Antigen specificity is unknown. Trimming cost V 7 bases and J 5 bases, with 14 bases left between them. Germline CDR1 SNHLY, CDR2 FYNNEI. The CDR3 is made up of 14 amino acids. This sample stems from a study of molecular identifiers for immune sequencing clone quantification. RNA fractions of 10%, 30% or 50% and roughly 18,000 to 1,000,000 sorted cells were the source of naive CD8 libraries. Naive CD8 T cells were FACS-sorted by CD8+CD4-CCR7+CD45RA+ markers. For bulk TCR libraries, previously described methods and listed TCR primers were used. TCRdb called the PCR reads again in MiXCR, with one record for every CDR3 protein. Found here are 300,000 to 400,000 distinct CDR3 sequences, about a fifth of them singletons; the top ten hold about 0.79%. Findings of the study overall: Over 97% of effector molecules, but under 1% in naive cells, were held by clones with more than 20 RNA copies.

The chain combines TRBV2 with TRBJ1-4; D perhaps matches TRBD1 (6 bases). Sequenced input: naive CD8+ T cells from blood, with Jurkat cell RNA spiked in. Subset defined: FACS-sorted CD8+CD4-CCR7+CD45RA+ naive T cells. The source is a human donor in good health. Some libraries in this study had Jurkat cell RNA spiked in. For the CDR3, the DNA is TGTGCCAGCACCGTATGGACAGTAAATGAAAAACTGTTTTTT. This sequence encodes CASTVWTVNEKLFF.